The text below deals with one T cell receptor beta chain. This sample stems from a study of cytomegalovirus exposure and HLA in healthy donors. Germline CDR1 and CDR2: SGHVS and FNYEAQ. This CDR3 has 16 residues. The V end lost 5 bases, the J end lost 3 bases, and 19 bases lay between the germline ends. PCR amplification relied on 60 Vbeta primers (plus 13 Jbeta primers). Here immunoSEQ multiplex PCR was the method, and the copy in TCRdb shows in-frame clones only, minus some. The data show more than 110,000 clones, with 76% seen just once and approximately 4% held by the top ten. The sequenced sample consisted of PBMCs. The TCR sequence derives from a man aged 18 to 30 in good health and CMV-seronegative. The V gene is TRBV7-6, the J gene TRBJ1-2; the D gene is possibly TRBD1 (6 bases). CDR3 nucleotides: TGTGCCAGCAGCACCTCCTCGCAGGGGAAGGACTATGGCTACACCTTC. As protein: CASSTSSQGKDYGYTF.